This T cell receptor beta chain was profiled in a study of T cell responses to AZD1222 COVID-19 vaccine (dated by TCRdb to the early 2020s). Study-level background: Because spike-specific TCR depth and breadth did not differ between the two schedules, AZD1222 recipients who got a second dose at roughly 4 weeks were pooled with those who got a second dose at roughly 12 weeks. A total of 230 to 250 trial participants underwent TCR sequencing, of whom some 210 received two doses of AZD1222 and about 25 received two doses of the MenACWY control vaccine. Trial participants were enrolled into age subgroups of 18-55, 56-69 and 70-plus years, which contained about 150, 28 and 57 TCR-sequenced participants, respectively. What the work shows at the level of the full study, not this receptor alone: Most participants were white British and females outnumbered males, and the authors suggested that clonal diversity may have been underestimated. In the small 56-69-year group, the increase in depth fell short of significance, most likely because of low power. No day 14 peak-response samples were available, so repertoires were characterized only after the peak T cell response. After two AZD1222 doses, both the breadth and the depth of spike-specific TCRs were significantly higher than at day 0 and than in MenACWY recipients. Epitopes outside the regions mutated in the B.1.351 and B.1.1.7 variants were reportedly recognized by nearly half of the unique spike-specific TCRs. Conclusions about previously exposed vaccinees are limited, since just a handful of AZD1222 recipients were seropositive for SARS-CoV-2 at baseline. The whole spike protein was spanned by vaccine-associated CD4 TCRs, and dominant responses were seen in regions 160-218 and 743-854.

This clone was seen only a few times. Its antigen is unknown. No base-level quality is on record; no much larger clone is a single base apart. The time point label for this specimen denotes: baseline before first vaccination. Samples from vaccinated people were obtained from the UK trials COV001 and COV002, which included a single-blind randomized controlled phase 2/3 trial of AZD1222 (ChAdOx1 nCoV-19) in healthy adults. Trial participant PBMC samples were collected at day 0 and day 28 after the second dose for TCRbeta chain sequencing. The CDR3 regions of human TCRbeta chains were subjected to immunosequencing. On the authors' methods: Repertoire TCRs were matched against a reference library of SARS-CoV-2-specific TCRs generated with the MIRA antigen-specificity platform. Breadth meant the fraction of unique TCRs that were SARS-CoV-2-associated, whereas depth meant the fraction of total T cells that were SARS-CoV-2-associated. Each spike-specific TCR was assigned to its reactive spike region and to a CD4 or CD8 class using the MIRA data. Log10-transformed breadth and depth values were compared by one-way ANOVA with Sidak's multiple comparisons tests. TCRdb obtained this table from immuneACCESS and retained in-frame rearrangements with V and J assigned. These tables miss some clones; where compared with another copy, unresolved V genes account for less than half of the shortfall, and the remainder is unexplained. The DNA gave D and trimming, while V, J and clone size come from that table. Counted in this sample were around 130,000 clones; around 89% of them appeared once. Approximately 3.1% of the sample goes to the ten largest clones.

The sequencing used peripheral blood, collected on day 0 of AZD1222 vaccination. The clonotype was recovered from an adult in good health.

The DNA sequence is given as TGTGCCAGCAGCCAAGATACCAGGGCCGAGGGCTACACCTTC. The resulting protein is CASSQDTRAEGYTF. The sequence links TRBV4-2 to TRBJ1-2, with a weak D call of TRBD1 (5 bases match). The CDR1 and CDR2 encoded by the germline V gene are LGHNA and YNFKEQ. From cysteine to phenylalanine, the CDR3 is 14 amino acids long. Here the CDR3 DNA is all that survives: 42 bases in frame from base 1. Between the V and J ends, shortened by 0 bases and 8 bases respectively, the junction contains 13 bases.